The 20 T cell receptor beta chains below all came from one sample that was sequenced in a study of identical twins. MiXCR, applied by TCRdb to the 5' RACE reads, yields one record per CDR3 protein. The sample holds roughly 720,000 distinct CDR3 sequences, about 18% seen once. A further study also used this sample, focusing on T cells expressing NK-cell markers.

Sequencing was carried out using PBMCs. The receptors were gathered from a woman younger than 30 in good health.

This clonotype was counted at least ten times. The genes are TRBV27 and TRBJ2-7, with D perhaps TRBD1 or TRBD2 (6 bases each). Germline-derived CDR1 and CDR2 are MNHEY and SMNVEV (reference sequence). The germline V and J ends were trimmed by 6 bases and 0 bases, with 15 bases remaining between them. The CDR3 has 15 residues. CDR3 in DNA: TGTGCCAGCAGCCCAGAGGGGGGCCGCTCCTACGAGCAGTACTTC. Amino acid sequence: CASSPEGGRSYEQYF.

The gene calls are TRBV5-5 and TRBJ2-3, with TRBD2 matching over 9 bases. The germline CDR1 and CDR2 sequences are SGHKS and YYEKEE (reference sequence). This CDR3 contains 14 residues. Trimming at V came to 6 bases and at J to 2 bases, leaving 4 bases not matched to a gene. CDR3 sequence (DNA): TGTGCCAGCATGAGCGGGAGGACCACAGATACGCAGTATTTT. It translates to CASMSGRTTDTQYF.

There are a few counts of this clonotype. Here the CDR3 reads CASSNTREDEQFF. The CDR3 DNA reads as TGTGCCAGCAGCAATACCAGGGAAGATGAGCAGTTCTTC. This chain joins TRBV7-3 and TRBJ2-1; a possible D gene is TRBD1 (5 bases). The germline V gene encodes CDR1 SGHTA and CDR2 FQGTGA. The CDR3 has 13 residues. V was trimmed by 5 bases and J by 8 bases, leaving 13 bases between them.

This clonotype has a handful of counts. The chain joins TRBV29-1 to TRBJ2-2; perhaps TRBD1 as D (5 bases). Trimming removed 4 bases at V and 4 bases at J, with 10 bases between. The CDR3 is made up of 13 amino acids. Germline assignment: CDR1 SQVTM and CDR2 ANQGSEA. The DNA of the CDR3 is TGCAGCGTTGTGAAGGGGTCCACCGGGGAGCTGTTTTTT. Encoded protein: CSVVKGSTGELFF.

V and J are TRBV20-1 and TRBJ2-1, with D possibly being TRBD1 or TRBD2 (5 bases each). V dropped 5 bases and J dropped 0 bases, with 11 bases sitting between them. This CDR3 is built from 14 residues. The germline V gene has CDR1 DFQATT and CDR2 SNEGSKA (reference sequence). The DNA of the CDR3 is TGCAGTGCTGGGACCGACAGCTCCTACAATGAGCAGTTCTTC. It encodes CSAGTDSSYNEQFF.

This clonotype was detected a few times. This chain links TRBV6-5 with TRBJ2-6; D unclear. Germline V CDR1 and CDR2: MNHEY, SVGAGI. Deletions cut 3 bases from V and 0 bases from J, with 12 bases between. The CDR3 length is 17 residues. The CDR3 DNA follows: TGTGCCAGCAGTTATAGGTTCGAGTCCTCTGGGGCCAACGTCCTGACTTTC. Amino acid sequence: CASSYRFESSGANVLTF.

The chain has TRBV20-1 and TRBJ1-1; D is perhaps TRBD1 (6 bases). Germline CDR1 reads DFQATT; CDR2 reads SNEGSKA (reference sequence). Trimming took off 3 bases at V and 8 bases at J, with 13 bases between the two ends. The CDR3 covers 12 residues. The CDR3 is CSARRGAGEAFF. As DNA, the CDR3 is TGCAGTGCTAGGAGGGGGGCGGGGGAAGCTTTCTTT.

The V gene is TRBV10-1, the J gene TRBJ2-1; D could derive from TRBD1 or TRBD2 (5 bases each). V gave up 8 bases and J gave up 8 bases, with 22 bases separating them. Germline V gene sequence: CDR1 WNHNN, CDR2 SYGVQD (reference sequence). CDR3 length equals 15 residues. For the CDR3, the DNA is TGCGCCAGCCTCACGGACGAGGGGATACGGGATGAGCAGTTCTTC. It codes for CASLTDEGIRDEQFF.

This clonotype has more than one count but fewer than ten. The CDR3 reads CAISDPGGQGGYEQYF. For the CDR3, the DNA is TGTGCCATCAGTGATCCCGGGGGACAGGGGGGATACGAGCAGTACTTC. The genes are TRBV10-3 and TRBJ2-7; TRBD1 matches 11 bases. With V trimmed by 3 bases and J by 4 bases, 8 bases remained unmatched. This CDR3 comprises 16 residues. Germline CDR1 is ENHRY and CDR2 is SYGVKD.

This clonotype was found many times. The V call is TRBV12-3 or TRBV12-4, the J call TRBJ1-1, with TRBD1 matching over 7 bases. CDR3 length equals 15 residues. The J segment lost 5 bases and the V segment lost 5 bases, leaving 11 bases of the junction unmatched. DNA for the CDR3: TGTGCCAGCAGTAGGAGGTTGACAGGGAGGACTGAAGCTTTCTTT. The encoded protein is CASSRRLTGRTEAFF.

This clonotype was picked up a small number of times. The chain recombines TRBV6-1 with TRBJ2-2; D not resolved. CDR1 is MNHNS and CDR2 is SASEGT in the germline V gene. V gave up 6 bases and J gave up 5 bases, with 10 bases separating them. There are 13 residues in the CDR3. The CDR3, as DNA: TGTGCCAGCAGAGGCCCCGGTACCGGGGAGCTGTTTTTT. Encoded protein: CASRGPGTGELFF.

The chain has TRBV9 and TRBJ2-7; possible D gene TRBD2, 6 bases. V lost 3 bases and J 0 bases, leaving 10 bases between the germline ends. The CDR3 contains 14 residues. In germline, CDR1 is SGDLS, CDR2 YYNGEE. The CDR3 nucleotides are TGTGCCAGCAGCGCACATAGCGGCTCCTACGAGCAGTACTTC. This sequence encodes CASSAHSGSYEQYF.

This clonotype was seen a handful of times. The chain uses TRBV10-3 and TRBJ2-1; tentatively, D is TRBD1 (6 bases). The germline gives CDR1 ENHRY, CDR2 SYGVKD. The CDR3 has 12 amino acids. V was shortened by 10 bases and J by 8 bases, with 15 bases between the two germline ends. CDR3 DNA sequence: TGTGCCACCTGGCAACAGGGCGATGAGCAGTTCTTC. It specifies CATWQQGDEQFF.

V usage is TRBV20-1 and J usage is TRBJ2-1; 8 nucleotides match TRBD2. The CDR3 sequence is 14 residues long. After removal of 6 bases from V and 7 bases from J, the junction contained 11 bases not matched to a gene. Germline CDR1 is DFQATT and CDR2 is SNEGSKA (reference sequence). The CDR3 here is CSALLGSGGNEQFF. CDR3 DNA sequence: TGCAGTGCCCTCCTCGGCAGCGGGGGTAATGAGCAGTTCTTC.

This chain links TRBV9 with TRBJ1-2, with unresolved D. CDR3 length: 15 amino acids. Trimming removed 2 bases from V and 8 bases from J, with 19 bases in between. Germline assignment: CDR1 SGDLS and CDR2 YYNGEE. The CDR3 protein is CASSVEATAFGGYTF. In DNA, the CDR3 is TGTGCCAGCAGCGTCGAAGCCACGGCCTTCGGGGGCTACACCTTC.

The chain uses TRBV20-1 and TRBJ2-1, with 7 bases that match TRBD2. CDR1 DFQATT and CDR2 SNEGSKA come from the germline V gene (reference sequence). Trimming cost V 0 bases and J 3 bases; bases outside gene matches: 11. The CDR3 runs 17 residues. DNA for the CDR3: TGCAGTGCTAGAGAGGGTGAGGGGAGGGGAATCTACAATGAGCAGTTCTTC. It codes for CSAREGEGRGIYNEQFF.

This clonotype was seen a handful of times. J is TRBJ2-1 and V is TRBV9; D uncertain. CDR3 size: 11 residues. Trimming removed 3 bases from V and 9 bases from J, with 7 bases in between. Germline V gene sequence: CDR1 SGDLS, CDR2 YYNGEE. The CDR3 nucleotides read TGTGCCAGCAGCGGGTCAGGTGAGCAGTTCTTC. Protein product: CASSGSGEQFF.

The chain recombines TRBV20-1 with TRBJ2-7, with unresolved D. V was trimmed by 6 bases and J by 0 bases, leaving 9 bases between them. The CDR3 sequence is 12 residues long. Per germline, CDR1 DFQATT and CDR2 SNEGSKA (reference sequence). The DNA for the CDR3 is TGCAGTGCCGCCCTGGGCTCCTACGAGCAGTACTTC. Its translation is CSAALGSYEQYF.

This clonotype has only a few counts. The chain recombines TRBV10-3 with TRBJ1-4; no firm D call. The germline V gene has CDR1 ENHRY and CDR2 SYGVKD. V dropped 0 bases and J dropped 8 bases, with 10 bases sitting between them. This CDR3 comprises 14 residues. DNA of the CDR3: TGTGCCATCAGTGAGTCGTCTAATTGGGAAAAACTGTTTTTT. Translating it yields CAISESSNWEKLFF.

V and J are TRBV4-3 and TRBJ2-1; maybe TRBD2 (6 bases). The V and J ends lost 0 bases and 3 bases respectively, with 15 bases between them. The CDR3 runs to 17 residues. Germline V CDR1 and CDR2: LGHNA, YSLEER. CDR3: CASSQDVTGRIYNEQFF. In DNA, the CDR3 is TGCGCCAGCAGCCAAGATGTGACCGGGAGAATCTACAATGAGCAGTTCTTC.